This entry concerns a single T cell receptor (beta chain). Its antigen is not known. The germline gives CDR1 SGHTA, CDR2 FQGNSA. The CDR3 spans 15 residues. The germline V and J ends were trimmed by 0 bases and 9 bases, with 12 bases remaining between them. This sample was included in a study of cytomegalovirus exposure and HLA in healthy donors. Across the study: The early release's HLA-typed donors yielded 65 million to 85 million unique TCRs. Findings and caveats of the study: Links to common viral pathogens appeared, in a later analysis, for several of the most significant clusters. Using the classifier, cytomegalovirus status was reportedly diagnosed with high specificity and sensitivity.

Researchers ran the PCR with 60 Vbeta and 13 Jbeta primers. Profiling relied on immunoSEQ multiplex PCR, and the TCRdb table lists in-frame clones only, not all of them. This table has approximately 160,000 clones, 60% to 80% appearing once. Each donor was healthy, and each was a bone marrow donor. The TCR originated in a male donor in good health and CMV-seronegative. V gene TRBV7-2 combines with J gene TRBJ1-6; no reliable D call. The source material was PBMCs. The CDR3 loop reads CASSLAFGNPSPLHF. The CDR3 DNA is TGTGCCAGCAGCTTAGCTTTCGGTAACCCTTCACCCCTCCACTTT.